Presented here are 13 T cell receptor beta chains from one specimen sequenced in a study of blood T cell repertoires in COVID-19 (TCRdb year 2020). Libraries were constructed by the immunoSEQ multiplex PCR assay. The table was pulled from immuneACCESS by TCRdb, which kept in-frame rearrangements only. Such tables lose some clones; where checked, under half of the loss comes from unresolved V genes, and the rest has no known cause. The sample includes nearly 350,000 clones, with around 82% observed a single time. Of the sample, almost 3% is held by the ten largest clones. Sequencing input: peripheral blood. These receptors were collected from a man aged 25 to 40 with active or convalescent COVID-19.

The chain recombines TRBV2 with TRBJ1-5; a weak D match, TRBD1 (5 bases). The CDR3 is 16 residues long. Germline CDR1 reads SNHLY; CDR2 reads FYNNEI. Trimming took off 6 bases at V and 2 bases at J, with 17 bases between the two ends. The CDR3 here is CASSRGPSGRNQPQHF. In nucleotides, the CDR3 is TGTGCCAGCAGCCGTGGACCCTCAGGGCGCAATCAGCCCCAGCATTTT.

V is TRBV28 and J is TRBJ2-5; no firm D call. Germline values: CDR1 MDHEN, CDR2 SYDVKM. CDR3 length equals 14 residues. The ends were cut back, 4 bases at V and 4 bases at J, with 13 bases in the middle. CDR3 nucleotide sequence: TGTGCCAGCAGTTATGGGCGAGTATTAGAGACCCAGTACTTC. It encodes CASSYGRVLETQYF.

V gene TRBV7-2 combines with J gene TRBJ2-7, with D possibly matching TRBD1 (5 bases). V was shortened by 5 bases and J by 3 bases, with 17 bases between the two germline ends. The germline CDR1 and CDR2 sequences are SGHTA and FQGNSA. The CDR3 covers 15 residues. CDR3 coding DNA: TGTGCCAGCAGCGTAGAGCGACAGTCTCTCTACGAGCAGTACTTC. It is translated as CASSVERQSLYEQYF.

V usage is TRBV6-5 and J usage is TRBJ1-6; D may be TRBD1 (5 bases). With 7 bases removed from V and 8 bases from J, the gap between germline ends came to 15 bases. The CDR3 extends over 14 amino acids. Germline-derived CDR1 and CDR2 are MNHEY and SVGAGI. The CDR3 reads CASNRAGKDSPLHF. DNA for the CDR3: TGTGCCAGCAATAGGGCAGGGAAGGATTCACCCCTCCACTTT.

In its sample, this clone was seen a few times. V gene TRBV2 combines with J gene TRBJ2-7; D is ambiguous. Between the trimmed V and J ends, which lost 7 bases and 0 bases, there was a span of 10 bases. The CDR3 is 13 residues long. Germline lookup yields CDR1 SNHLY and CDR2 FYNNEI. The CDR3 loop is CASNPPSSYEQYF. CDR3 coding DNA: TGTGCCAGCAACCCCCCGAGCTCCTACGAGCAGTACTTC.

The V call is TRBV6-1, the J call TRBJ1-5, with TRBD1 matching over 9 bases. Per the germline V gene, CDR1 is MNHNS and CDR2 is SASEGT. The CDR3 length is 16 residues. J was trimmed by 10 bases and V by 0 bases; bases with no gene match: 10. This CDR3 is CASSEAASGQGTPQHF. CDR3 nucleotides: TGTGCCAGCAGTGAAGCGGCCTCGGGACAGGGAACTCCCCAGCATTTT.

CDR3 sequence: CASSPFQGMNGEQYF. CDR3 nucleotides: TGTGCCAGCTCACCCTTTCAGGGGATGAATGGTGAGCAGTACTTC. The chain carries TRBV18 and TRBJ2-7, with D maybe TRBD1 (6 bases). This CDR3 is built from 15 residues. The germline gives CDR1 KGHSH, CDR2 LQKENI. V lost 3 bases, J lost 7 bases, and 19 bases lay in between. Using reference TRBV18 and TRBJ2-7 for the parts outside the CDR3, the full variable domain is NAGVMQNPRHLVRRRGQEARLRCSPMKGHSHVYWYRQLPEEGLKFMVYLQKENIIDESGMPKERFSAEFPKEGPSILRIQQVVRGDSAAYFCASSPFQGMNGEQYFGPGTRLTVT.

This chain joins TRBV11-3 and TRBJ2-1; the D gene is possibly TRBD1 (5 bases). This CDR3 region has 14 residues. Trimming stripped 5 bases from V and 4 bases from J, with 12 bases between. Germline CDR1 and CDR2: SGHNT and YENEEA. CDR3 sequence reads: CASSPGFGYNEQFF. The DNA of the CDR3 is TGTGCCAGCAGCCCAGGGTTTGGGTACAATGAGCAGTTCTTC.

The rearrangement joins TRBV7-9 to TRBJ2-7; D gene unclear. Trimming stripped 5 bases from V and 3 bases from J, with 14 bases between. There are 14 residues in the CDR3. Germline CDR1 is SEHNR and CDR2 is FQNEAQ (reference sequence). The CDR3 is CASSPELDFYEQYF. The CDR3 nucleotides read TGTGCCAGCAGCCCCGAGCTCGACTTCTACGAGCAGTACTTC.

The chain couples TRBV18 to TRBJ2-1, with 8 positions matching TRBD2. The germline V gene has CDR1 KGHSH and CDR2 LQKENI. V dropped 3 bases and J dropped 9; count of bases not matched to a gene: 13. This CDR3 is built from 16 residues. For the CDR3, the DNA is TGTGCCAGCTCACCGACGGGAGGGGCCCGGGGGAGTGAGCAGTTCTTC. Protein: CASSPTGGARGSEQFF.

There are a few counts of this clone. The chain couples TRBV11-2 to TRBJ1-2, with TRBD1 matching over 9 bases. Germline CDR1 and CDR2: SGHAT and FQNNGV. V shed 0 bases, J shed 7 bases, and the junction held 6 bases outside the gene matches. The CDR3 extends over 15 amino acids. Written as DNA, the CDR3 is TGTGCCAGCAGCTTAGACCCGGGACAGGGAGCTGGCTACACCTTC. Translated, it gives CASSLDPGQGAGYTF.

The genes are TRBV5-5 and TRBJ2-1; D unresolved. Germline V gene data show CDR1 as SGHKS and CDR2 as YYEKEE (reference sequence). The CDR3 covers 12 residues. V lost 3 bases and J lost 9, with 10 bases in between. The CDR3 loop reads CASSWNTGEQFF. CDR3 nucleotides: TGTGCCAGCAGCTGGAACACGGGTGAGCAGTTCTTC.

This chain links TRBV30 with TRBJ1-5, with 8 nucleotides matching TRBD1. The CDR3 runs 13 residues. V was pared by 2 bases and J by 7 bases, with 4 bases of the junction left unmatched. Germline V lookup: CDR1 GTSNPN, CDR2 SVGIG (reference sequence). CDR3 protein: CAWSQQGAQPQHF. The CDR3 region has the DNA TGTGCCTGGAGTCAGCAGGGGGCCCAGCCCCAGCATTTT.